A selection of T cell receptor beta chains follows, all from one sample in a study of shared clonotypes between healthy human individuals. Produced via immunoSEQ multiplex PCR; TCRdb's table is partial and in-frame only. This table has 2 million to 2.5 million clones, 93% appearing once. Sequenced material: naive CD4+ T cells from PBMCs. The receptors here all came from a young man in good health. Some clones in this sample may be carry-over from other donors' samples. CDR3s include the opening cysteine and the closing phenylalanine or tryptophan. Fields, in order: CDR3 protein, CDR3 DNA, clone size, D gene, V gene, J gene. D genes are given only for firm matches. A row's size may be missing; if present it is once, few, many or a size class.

CASSIRDSNTEAFF	TGCGCCAGCAGCATCCGGGACTCGAACACTGAAGCTTTCTTT	NA	NA	TRBV5-1	TRBJ1-1
CASSPGTGDGQPQHF	TGTGCCAGCTCACCAGGGACAGGGGATGGTCAGCCCCAGCATTTT	few	TRBD1	TRBV18	TRBJ1-5
CASSLFHPTGTSGSNEQFF	TGCGCCAGCAGCCTATTCCACCCGACGGGGACTAGCGGGAGTAATGAGCAGTTCTTC	NA	TRBD2	TRBV5-1	TRBJ2-1
CASSLEAGATLEQYF	TGCGCCAGCAGCTTGGAGGCAGGGGCGACACTTGAGCAGTACTTC	NA	NA	TRBV5-1	TRBJ2-7
CAWRPGHRTYEQYF	TGTGCCTGGAGGCCCGGACACCGAACCTACGAGCAGTACTTC	NA	NA	TRBV30	TRBJ2-7
CASPVAGTSGPSSYNEQFF	TGTGCCAGCCCCGTTGCCGGGACTAGCGGCCCGAGCTCCTACAATGAGCAGTTCTTC	once	TRBD2	TRBV28	TRBJ2-1
CAAQGNTGELFF	TGTGCCGCCCAGGGGAACACCGGGGAGCTGTTTTTT	NA	NA	TRBV28	TRBJ2-2
CATGWYSGNTIYF	TGTGCCACCGGGTGGTACTCTGGAAACACCATATATTTT	NA	NA	TRBV15	TRBJ1-3
CASSPPGEQETQYF	TGTGCCAGCTCACCACCCGGGGAACAAGAGACCCAGTACTTC	NA	NA	TRBV18	TRBJ2-5
CAWSGSWSYEQYF	TGTGCCTGGAGTGGGTCTTGGTCCTACGAGCAGTACTTC	NA	NA	TRBV30	TRBJ2-7
CAWSKAGILTEAFF	TGTGCCTGGAGTAAGGCAGGGATACTCACTGAAGCTTTCTTT	few	NA	TRBV30	TRBJ1-1
CASSGTTGNEKLFF	TGTGCCAGCAGCGGAACGACAGGAAATGAAAAACTGTTTTTT	NA	NA	TRBV9	TRBJ1-4
CASSQGGPGFQETQYF	TGCGCCAGCAGCCAAGGGGGTCCAGGGTTCCAAGAGACCCAGTACTTC	NA	NA	TRBV4-3	TRBJ2-5
CASSPQGNTDTQYF	TGTGCCAGCAGTCCACAGGGGAACACAGATACGCAGTATTTT	NA	TRBD1	TRBV28	TRBJ2-3
CASSHRTGKGNTIYF	TGTGCCAGCAGCCACAGGACAGGGAAAGGAAACACCATATATTTT	NA	TRBD1	TRBV5-6	TRBJ1-3
CASSYSRDPPKNTQYF	TGTGCCAGCAGTTACTCCCGGGACCCCCCCAAAAATACGCAGTATTTT	NA	NA	TRBV7-2	TRBJ2-3
CASSPRTGYNEQFF	TGTGCCAGCTCACCACGAACAGGGTACAATGAGCAGTTCTTC	NA	NA	TRBV18	TRBJ2-1
CASSLQGGTYEQYF	TGTGCCAGCAGCTTACAGGGTGGGACCTACGAGCAGTACTTC	few	NA	TRBV5-4	TRBJ2-7
CASSEMTDQPQHF	TGCGCCAGCAGCGAGATGACGGATCAGCCCCAGCATTTT	NA	NA	TRBV5-1	TRBJ1-5
CASRASADTQYF	TGTGCCAGCAGGGCTAGCGCAGATACGCAGTATTTT	NA	NA	TRBV6-5	TRBJ2-3
CASSPIWGQPSGYTF	TGTGCCAGTAGCCCTATCTGGGGACAGCCTAGTGGCTACACCTTC	NA	TRBD1	TRBV19	TRBJ1-2
CASSVVGTSVTDTQYF	TGTGCCAGCAGCGTAGTCGGGACTAGCGTCACAGATACGCAGTATTTT	NA	TRBD2	TRBV9	TRBJ2-3
CASGVQNREKNTEAFF	TGTGCCAGCGGCGTACAGAACAGGGAGAAGAACACTGAAGCTTTCTTT	NA	NA	TRBV7-9	TRBJ1-1
CATSRGLANHYNEQFF	TGTGCCACCAGCAGAGGACTAGCGAACCACTACAATGAGCAGTTCTTC	NA	TRBD2	TRBV15	TRBJ2-1
CASSGRNSYNYNEQFF	TGTGCCAGCAGTGGCAGGAACTCTTACAATTACAATGAGCAGTTCTTC	NA	NA	TRBV6-1	TRBJ2-1
CASSSPWGLPYF	TGTGCCAGCAGTTCCCCCTGGGGACTCCCCTACTTC	NA	NA	TRBV28	TRBJ2-4
CSVVLLAGNPHNEQFF	TGCAGCGTTGTCCTTCTAGCGGGAAACCCGCACAATGAGCAGTTCTTC	NA	TRBD2	TRBV29-1	TRBJ2-1
CASSLEPPNEQYF	TGTGCCAGCAGCTTGGAACCTCCAAACGAGCAGTACTTC	NA	NA	TRBV5-6	TRBJ2-7
CASLEEGMNTEAFF	TGTGCCAGCCTTGAAGAGGGGATGAACACTGAAGCTTTCTTT	NA	NA	TRBV6-4	TRBJ1-1
CASSPPGIGMNTEAFF	TGCGCCAGCAGCCCCCCGGGGATAGGTATGAACACTGAAGCTTTCTTT	NA	NA	TRBV5-1	TRBJ1-1
CASNSLTGVAKNIQYF	TGTGCCAGTAACTCCTTGACAGGGGTGGCCAAAAACATTCAGTACTTC	once	TRBD1	TRBV19	TRBJ2-4
CASSPQGANEKLFF	TGTGCCAGCTCACCACAGGGGGCTAATGAAAAACTGTTTTTT	NA	NA	TRBV18	TRBJ1-4
CASSFGQGDTEAFF	TGTGCCAGCAGTTTTGGACAGGGGGACACTGAAGCTTTCTTT	NA	TRBD1	TRBV6-5	TRBJ1-1
CASSLNLEAGYTF	TGTGCCAGCAGCTTAAACCTGGAGGCTGGCTACACCTTC	NA	NA	TRBV7-9	TRBJ1-2
CASSQGLAVNTGELFF	TGTGCCAGCAGCCAAGGTCTAGCGGTAAACACCGGGGAGCTGTTTTTT	NA	TRBD2	TRBV4-2	TRBJ2-2
CASKPQYQETQYF	TGTGCCAGCAAACCCCAGTACCAAGAGACCCAGTACTTC	NA	NA	TRBV11-2	TRBJ2-5
CASSMAAESSYEQYF	TGTGCCAGCAGCATGGCGGCGGAATCCTCCTACGAGCAGTACTTC	NA	NA	TRBV21-1	TRBJ2-7
CAWIPKGGTEAFF	TGTGCCTGGATTCCTAAGGGCGGCACTGAAGCTTTCTTT	few	NA	TRBV30	TRBJ1-1
CASSPSIIREGTEAFF	TGTGCCAGCTCACCAAGTATCATCAGGGAGGGCACTGAAGCTTTCTTT	NA	NA	TRBV18	TRBJ1-1
CASSIPGLGKDTQYF	TGTGCCAGTAGTATCCCGGGACTCGGGAAAGATACGCAGTATTTT	NA	NA	TRBV19	TRBJ2-3
CASSQGLAGGIAQFF	TGTGCCAGCAGCCAGGGACTAGCGGGAGGTATAGCGCAGTTCTTC	NA	TRBD2	TRBV11-2	TRBJ2-1
CASSVGQGATGANVLTF	TGTGCCAGCAGCGTCGGACAGGGGGCCACTGGGGCCAACGTCCTGACTTTC	NA	TRBD1	TRBV5-6	TRBJ2-6
CASSTRQGAGETQYF	TGTGCCAGCTCAACCCGACAGGGGGCCGGGGAGACCCAGTACTTC	NA	TRBD1	TRBV18	TRBJ2-5
CASSLSSFYGYTF	TGTGCCAGCAGTTTATCCTCATTCTATGGCTACACCTTC	NA	NA	TRBV28	TRBJ1-2
CASKGSLDYTF	TGTGCCAGCAAAGGCAGTCTTGACTACACCTTC	NA	NA	TRBV6-5	TRBJ1-2
CASSLVASGRADLSTDTQYF	TGCGCCAGCAGCTTGGTGGCTAGCGGGAGGGCCGACCTTAGCACAGATACGCAGTATTTT	NA	TRBD2	TRBV5-1	TRBJ2-3